These T cell receptor beta chains were read from a single sample in a study of blood T cell repertoires in COVID-19. The method was immunoSEQ multiplex PCR; TCRdb's version includes in-frame clones alone and lacks a portion of them. In the table there are about 200,000 clones, under 90% of which are singletons. Sequenced sample: peripheral blood. These receptors were obtained from a man aged 55 to 69 with acute or convalescent COVID-19. CDR3s include the opening cysteine and the closing phenylalanine or tryptophan.

cdr3_aa	v_call	j_call
CASSFSAGELFF	TRBV5-1	TRBJ2-2
CASSQDSRGYTGELFF	TRBV4-3	TRBJ2-2
CATSTQGAYGYTF	TRBV15	TRBJ1-2
CASSYSEGEQFF	TRBV6-6	TRBJ2-1
CASSYSGFNEQFF	TRBV12-3/TRBV12-4	TRBJ2-1
CASSISALEVETQYF	TRBV19	TRBJ2-5
CASRKGDSYGYTF	TRBV5-1	TRBJ1-2
CASSVDRQAKNIQYF	TRBV9	TRBJ2-4
CATSIPGTSYNEQFF	TRBV15	TRBJ2-1
CASSLDRGTGELFF	TRBV11-2	TRBJ2-2
CASSLTAARTEAFF	TRBV7-9	TRBJ1-1
CASSVGGTGELFF	TRBV9	TRBJ2-2
CATSEPTGQGNRSPLHF	TRBV24-1	TRBJ1-6
CASSVTGTDTQYF	TRBV9	TRBJ2-3
CASSQWDRGQVDGYTF	TRBV4-3	TRBJ1-2
CAWSVQGAWNQPQHF	TRBV30	TRBJ1-5
CASSHKTLTTDTQYF	TRBV3-1/TRBV3-2	TRBJ2-3
CASSQVTTSYEQYF	TRBV3-1/TRBV3-2	TRBJ2-7
CASSLANRDRGRRYTQYF	TRBV7-8	TRBJ2-3
CASSSSVSYNEQFF	TRBV6-5	TRBJ2-1
CASSSGYGYTF	TRBV5-1	TRBJ1-2
CASSPRDSLTVNTEAFF	TRBV6-6	TRBJ1-1
CAWSSGSNQPQHF	TRBV30	TRBJ1-5
CATSGRDRDRGDGYTF	TRBV24-1	TRBJ1-2
CSVRLERTGLYEQYF	TRBV29-1	TRBJ2-7
CASSQPGQGLYGYTF	TRBV4-1	TRBJ1-2
CASSRIAGSSYNEQFF	TRBV4-3	TRBJ2-1
CASSPLSGRGTYEQYF	TRBV7-9	TRBJ2-7
CASSGLALATDTQYF	TRBV7-2	TRBJ2-3
CASSVGMGQGQETQYF	TRBV9	TRBJ2-5
CASSNLTGGGDGYTF	TRBV5-1	TRBJ1-2
CASSLYIENPFF	TRBV7-2	TRBJ1-1
CAIGGVADTQYF	TRBV10-3	TRBJ2-3
CASRLAGKYDTQYF	TRBV2	TRBJ2-3
CASSQGQTSSYNEQFF	TRBV5-1	TRBJ2-1
CASSQVVALGGYGYTF	TRBV4-2	TRBJ1-2
CASTQYRGGYNEQFF	TRBV19	TRBJ2-1
CASSAGTGGFYGYTF	TRBV3-1/TRBV3-2	TRBJ1-2
CASSVTGGASYEQYF	TRBV2	TRBJ2-7
CASSLLSGQGATYGYTF	TRBV28	TRBJ1-2
CASSADSTDTQYF	TRBV7-7	TRBJ2-3
CASSPRTGVGYEQYF	TRBV7-2	TRBJ2-7